Listed here are 2 T cell receptor beta chains from one sample, sequenced in a study of blood T cell repertoires in COVID-19. The table came from immunoSEQ multiplex PCR; TCRdb's copy has only in-frame clones and leaves some out. The table shows approximately 210,000 clones, with approximately 80% occurring only once. The material sequenced was PBMCs or T cells enriched from blood (not recorded which). These TCRs come from a woman between 45 and 60 years old with acute COVID-19.

This sequence joins TRBV30 and TRBJ2-7; TRBD1 aligns across 9 bases. The CDR3 is 13 amino acids. Trimming at V came to 8 bases and at J to 5 bases, leaving 10 bases not matched to a gene. Germline assignment: CDR1 GTSNPN and CDR2 SVGIG (reference sequence). CDR3 sequence: CAGEWTGEHEQYF. The CDR3 DNA reads as TGTGCCGGGGAATGGACAGGGGAACACGAGCAGTACTTC. Complete variable domain (other parts from reference TRBV30 and TRBJ2-7): SQTIHQWPATLVQPVGSPLSLECTVEGTSNPNLYWYRQAAGRGLQLLFYSVGIGQISSEVPQNLSASRPQDRQFILSSKKLLLSDSGFYLCAGEWTGEHEQYFGPGTRLTVT.

The gene calls are TRBV7-9 and TRBJ1-4; 7 nucleotides line up with TRBD1. J was trimmed by 8 bases and V by 0 bases; bases with no gene match: 3. The CDR3 has 14 amino acids. Germline loops: CDR1 SEHNR, CDR2 FQNEAQ (reference sequence). CDR3 loop: CASSLAGGREKLFF. The CDR3 DNA is TGTGCCAGCAGCTTAGCAGGGGGCCGAGAAAAACTGTTTTTT.